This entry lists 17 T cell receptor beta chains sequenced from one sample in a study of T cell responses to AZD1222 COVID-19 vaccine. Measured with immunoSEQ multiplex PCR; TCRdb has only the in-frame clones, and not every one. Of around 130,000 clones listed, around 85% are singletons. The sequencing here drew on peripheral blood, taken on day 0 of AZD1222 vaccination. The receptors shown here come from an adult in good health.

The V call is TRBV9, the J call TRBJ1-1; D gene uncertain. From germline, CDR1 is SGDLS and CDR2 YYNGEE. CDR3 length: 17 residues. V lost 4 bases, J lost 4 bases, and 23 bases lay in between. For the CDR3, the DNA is TGTGCCAGCAGCCCTCGTAGTTCTATGGGCGCCGCCACTGAAGCTTTCTTT. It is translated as CASSPRSSMGAATEAFF.

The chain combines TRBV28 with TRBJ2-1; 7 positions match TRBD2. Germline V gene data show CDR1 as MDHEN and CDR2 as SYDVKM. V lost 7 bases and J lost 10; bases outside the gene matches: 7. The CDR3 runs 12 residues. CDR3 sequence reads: CASTAGPIEQFF. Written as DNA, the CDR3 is TGTGCCAGCACAGCGGGACCTATAGAGCAGTTCTTC.

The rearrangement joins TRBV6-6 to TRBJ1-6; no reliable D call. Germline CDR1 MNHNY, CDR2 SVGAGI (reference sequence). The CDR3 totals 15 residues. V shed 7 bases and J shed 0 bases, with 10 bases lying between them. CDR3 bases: TGTGCCAGCAATTCGGGAAGCTCCTATAATTCACCCCTCCACTTT. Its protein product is CASNSGSSYNSPLHF.

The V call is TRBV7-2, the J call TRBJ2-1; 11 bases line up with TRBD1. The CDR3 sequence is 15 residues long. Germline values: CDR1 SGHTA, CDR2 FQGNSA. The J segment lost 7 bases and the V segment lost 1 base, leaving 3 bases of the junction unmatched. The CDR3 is CASSLGGTGGNEQFF. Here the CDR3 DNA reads TGTGCCAGCAGCTTAGGTGGGACAGGGGGAAATGAGCAGTTCTTC.

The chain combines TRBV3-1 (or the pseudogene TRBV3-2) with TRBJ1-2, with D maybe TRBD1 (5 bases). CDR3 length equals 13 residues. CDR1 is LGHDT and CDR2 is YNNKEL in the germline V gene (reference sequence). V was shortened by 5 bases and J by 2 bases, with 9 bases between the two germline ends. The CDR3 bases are TGTGCCAGCAGCAGGAGACAGAACTATGGCTACACCTTC. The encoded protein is CASSRRQNYGYTF.

CDR3 bases: TGTGCCAGTGGTTCCGGGACAGAGAACACTGAAGCTTTCTTT. Translated, it gives CASGSGTENTEAFF. The rearrangement joins TRBV19 to TRBJ1-1; 7 bases line up with TRBD1. Germline-derived CDR1 and CDR2 are LNHDA and SQIVND (reference sequence). With 8 bases clipped from V and 1 base from J, the junction kept 7 bases outside the gene matches. The CDR3 contains 14 residues.

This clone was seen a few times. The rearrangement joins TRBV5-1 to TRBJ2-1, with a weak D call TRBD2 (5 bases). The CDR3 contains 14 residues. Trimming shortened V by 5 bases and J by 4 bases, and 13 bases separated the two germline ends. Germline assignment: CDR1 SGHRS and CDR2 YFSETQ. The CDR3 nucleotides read TGCGCCAGCAGGCGAGACGGGATATACAATGAGCAGTTCTTC. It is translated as CASRRDGIYNEQFF.

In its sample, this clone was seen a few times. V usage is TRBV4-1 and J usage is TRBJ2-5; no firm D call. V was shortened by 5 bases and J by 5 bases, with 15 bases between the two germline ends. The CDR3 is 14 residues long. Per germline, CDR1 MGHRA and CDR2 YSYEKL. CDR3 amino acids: CASSARRQRETQYF. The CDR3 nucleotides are TGCGCCAGCAGCGCCCGACGGCAACGGGAGACCCAGTACTTC.

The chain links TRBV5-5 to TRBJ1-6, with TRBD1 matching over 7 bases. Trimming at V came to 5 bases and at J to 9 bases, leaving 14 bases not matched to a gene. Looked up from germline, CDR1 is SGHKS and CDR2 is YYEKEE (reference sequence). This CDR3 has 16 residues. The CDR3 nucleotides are TGTGCCAGCAGTTCTCCCCTCGGGGACAGTCGTTCACCCCTCCACTTT. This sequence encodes CASSSPLGDSRSPLHF.

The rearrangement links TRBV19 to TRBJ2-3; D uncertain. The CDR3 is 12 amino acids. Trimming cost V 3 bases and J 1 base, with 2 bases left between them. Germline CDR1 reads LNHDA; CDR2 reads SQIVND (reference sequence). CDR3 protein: CASSMGTDTQYF. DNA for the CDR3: TGTGCCAGTAGTATGGGCACAGATACGCAGTATTTT.

As DNA, the CDR3 is TGCGCCAGCAGCCCCGACAGGGAACGGGAGCGAGTCGGGGAGCTGTTTTTT. Amino acids: CASSPDRERERVGELFF. The V and J genes are TRBV4-1 and TRBJ2-2, with a tentative D call TRBD1 (7 bases). V gave up 4 bases and J gave up 7 bases, with 22 bases separating them. CDR3 length: 17 residues. Germline-derived CDR1 and CDR2 are MGHRA and YSYEKL.

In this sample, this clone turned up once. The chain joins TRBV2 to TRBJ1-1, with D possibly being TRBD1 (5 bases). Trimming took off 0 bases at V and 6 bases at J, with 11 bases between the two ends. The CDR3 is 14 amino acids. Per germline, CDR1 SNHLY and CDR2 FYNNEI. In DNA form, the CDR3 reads TGTGCCAGCAGTGAAGCCCTAGGGGTAGCTGAAGCTTTCTTT. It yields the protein CASSEALGVAEAFF.

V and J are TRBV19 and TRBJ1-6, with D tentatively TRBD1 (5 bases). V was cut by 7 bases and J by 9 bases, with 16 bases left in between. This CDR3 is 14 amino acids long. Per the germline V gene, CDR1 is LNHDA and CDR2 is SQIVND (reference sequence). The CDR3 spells CASTPGGGGSPLHF. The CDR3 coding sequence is TGTGCCAGTACTCCGGGTGGGGGAGGTTCACCCCTCCACTTT.

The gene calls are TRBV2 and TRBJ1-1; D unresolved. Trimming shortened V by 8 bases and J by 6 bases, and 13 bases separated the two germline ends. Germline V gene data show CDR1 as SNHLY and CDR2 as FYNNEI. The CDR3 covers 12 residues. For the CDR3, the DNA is TGTGCCAGCGGAAGGAGTTCGGCTGAAGCTTTCTTT. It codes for CASGRSSAEAFF.

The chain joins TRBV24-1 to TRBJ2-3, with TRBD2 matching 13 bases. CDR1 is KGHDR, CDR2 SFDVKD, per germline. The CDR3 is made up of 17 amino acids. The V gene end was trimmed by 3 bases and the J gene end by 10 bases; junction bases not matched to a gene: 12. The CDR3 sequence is CATSDPQLAGGPSAQYF. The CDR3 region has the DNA TGTGCCACCAGTGATCCTCAACTAGCGGGAGGGCCTTCCGCGCAGTATTTT.

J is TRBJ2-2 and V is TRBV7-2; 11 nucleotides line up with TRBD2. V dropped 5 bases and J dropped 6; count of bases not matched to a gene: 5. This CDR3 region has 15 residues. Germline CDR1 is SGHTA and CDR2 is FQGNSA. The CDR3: CASSLSGGVSGELFF. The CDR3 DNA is TGTGCCAGCAGCCTTAGCGGGGGGGTATCCGGGGAGCTGTTTTTT.

The CDR3 spells CASSYLDGRTYEQYF. CDR3 sequence (DNA): TGTGCCAGCAGTTACCTAGACGGAAGAACCTACGAGCAGTACTTC. V and J are TRBV6-5 and TRBJ2-7; no definite D call. V lost 2 bases to trimming and J lost 2 bases, with 13 bases between them. Germline CDR1 reads MNHEY; CDR2 reads SVGAGI. This CDR3 spans 15 amino acids.